This is a list of T cell receptor beta chains from one sample in a study of T cell changes during pregnancy in multiple sclerosis. Sequenced by immunoSEQ multiplex PCR; TCRdb stores in-frame clones only, minus some. The sample includes 60,000 to 85,000 clones, around 92% of them seen just once. This specimen was peripheral blood, taken in the second trimester of pregnancy. The receptors come from a female donor in good health, enrolled as a control in a pregnancy study. Both conserved end residues are part of each CDR3. The D gene is left open where the match is weak. Where a row states a size, it is once, few, many or the class of an expanded clone; other rows omit it.

once	TRBV14	TRBJ1-6	NA	CASSQGGRAPLHF	TGTGCCAGCAGCCAAGGGGGGCGGGCACCCCTCCACTTT
NA	TRBV2	TRBJ2-1	TRBD2	CASSELAAYNEQFF	TGTGCCAGCAGTGAACTAGCGGCCTACAATGAGCAGTTCTTC
NA	TRBV5-6	TRBJ1-1	NA	CASSLVPEGTEAFF	TGTGCCAGCAGCTTGGTCCCGGAGGGCACTGAAGCTTTCTTT
NA	TRBV7-3	TRBJ2-1	NA	CASSSAGTANNEQFF	TGTGCCAGCAGCTCCGCGGGTACGGCGAACAATGAGCAGTTCTTC
once	TRBV28	TRBJ2-1	NA	CASSLVGGEGGEQFF	TGTGCCAGCAGTTTAGTTGGGGGCGAAGGTGGTGAGCAGTTCTTC
NA	TRBV7-2	TRBJ2-7	NA	CASSLGAGAFLSYEQYF	TGTGCCAGCAGCTTGGGGGCGGGAGCGTTCCTTTCCTACGAGCAGTACTTC
NA	TRBV19	TRBJ1-2	TRBD1	CASSTSGTGGNGYTF	TGTGCCAGTAGTACTTCCGGGACAGGGGGCAATGGCTACACCTTC
NA	TRBV28	TRBJ2-1	NA	CASSLEQGAYNEQFF	TGTGCCAGCAGTTTAGAACAGGGTGCCTACAATGAGCAGTTCTTC
NA	TRBV30	TRBJ2-1	TRBD2	CAWNHLAGSNEQFF	TGTGCCTGGAACCATCTAGCGGGATCGAATGAGCAGTTCTTC
NA	TRBV6-6	TRBJ2-1	NA	CASSTGTIYNEQFF	TGTGCCAGCAGTACAGGGACGATCTACAATGAGCAGTTCTTC
NA	TRBV7-2	TRBJ2-7	NA	CASSLVPGTVEQYF	TGTGCCAGCAGCTTAGTTCCAGGAACGGTCGAGCAGTACTTC
NA	TRBV29-1	TRBJ1-2	NA	CSVEATGFNYGYTF	TGCAGCGTTGAAGCCACAGGGTTTAACTATGGCTACACCTTC
NA	TRBV28	TRBJ2-4	TRBD1	CASSISDRGIQYF	TGTGCCAGCAGTATATCGGACAGGGGAATTCAGTACTTC
NA	TRBV5-8	TRBJ2-7	TRBD2	CASSFRTSLDEQYF	TGTGCCAGCAGCTTCAGGACTAGCCTGGACGAGCAGTACTTC
NA	TRBV11-3	TRBJ1-1	NA	CASSLNRDTEAFF	TGTGCCAGCAGCTTAAATCGTGACACTGAAGCTTTCTTT
NA	TRBV7-3	TRBJ2-3	NA	CASSHGQRPDTQYF	TGTGCCAGCAGCCACGGACAGAGACCAGATACGCAGTATTTT
NA	TRBV27	TRBJ1-5	NA	CASSLGRGNQPQHF	TGTGCCAGCAGTTTGGGGAGGGGCAATCAGCCCCAGCATTTT
NA	TRBV25-1	TRBJ2-5	TRBD2	CASSEYETSGETQYF	TGTGCCAGCAGTGAATACGAGACTAGCGGAGAGACCCAGTACTTC
few	TRBV5-6	TRBJ1-5	NA	CASSTGTRNQPQHF	TGTGCCAGCAGCACCGGGACACGAAATCAGCCCCAGCATTTT
NA	TRBV28	TRBJ1-5	TRBD1	CASSFGDRGQPQHF	TGTGCCAGCAGTTTCGGGGACAGGGGGCAGCCCCAGCATTTT
NA	TRBV28	TRBJ1-4	NA	CASSYGEKLFF	TGTGCCAGCAGTTACGGTGAAAAACTGTTTTTT
NA	TRBV4-1	TRBJ2-2	TRBD1	CASSQQGQGRYTGELFF	TGCGCCAGCAGCCAACAAGGACAGGGAAGGTACACCGGGGAGCTGTTTTTT
NA	TRBV7-2	TRBJ2-7	NA	CASSFGGMTYEQYF	TGTGCCAGCAGCTTTGGCGGGATGACCTACGAGCAGTACTTC
NA	TRBV7-2	TRBJ2-3	NA	CASSPLGVADTQYF	TGTGCCAGCAGCCCCCTCGGAGTGGCAGATACGCAGTATTTT
NA	TRBV6-1	TRBJ2-1	TRBD2	CASSEALTSGSELDEQFF	TGTGCCAGCAGTGAAGCGTTGACTAGCGGGAGTGAATTGGATGAGCAGTTCTTC
NA	TRBV19	TRBJ1-6	TRBD1	CASRQNRGWNSPLHF	TGTGCCAGTAGGCAGAACAGGGGATGGAATTCACCCCTCCACTTT
NA	TRBV28	TRBJ1-5	TRBD1	CASGTGDSSNQPQHF	TGTGCCAGCGGGACAGGGGACTCTAGCAATCAGCCCCAGCATTTT
NA	TRBV2	TRBJ1-4	TRBD1	CATRQGAANEKLFF	TGTGCCACCAGACAGGGGGCGGCTAATGAAAAACTGTTTTTT
NA	TRBV14	TRBJ2-7	TRBD1	CASSHRTGNYEQYF	TGTGCCAGCAGCCACCGGACAGGGAATTACGAGCAGTACTTC
NA	TRBV2	TRBJ1-6	NA	CASKEDYNSPLHF	TGTGCCAGCAAGGAGGACTATAATTCACCCCTCCACTTT
NA	TRBV30	TRBJ2-2	NA	CAWRRFRDTGELFF	TGTGCCTGGAGACGTTTCAGGGACACCGGGGAGCTGTTTTTT
NA	TRBV6-4	TRBJ2-3	NA	CASSDSVGTTGTQYF	TGTGCCAGCAGTGATTCCGTGGGAACCACAGGTACGCAGTATTTT
NA	TRBV5-1	TRBJ1-2	NA	CASSLSGNFYGYTF	TGCGCCAGCAGCTTGTCAGGAAACTTCTATGGCTACACCTTC
NA	TRBV2	TRBJ2-3	TRBD2	CASSAWAGEITDTQYF	TGTGCCAGCAGTGCGTGGGCGGGAGAAATCACAGATACGCAGTATTTT
NA	TRBV7-9	TRBJ1-6	TRBD1	CASVKGGTGTSPLHF	TGTGCCAGCGTCAAAGGGGGGACAGGGACGTCACCCCTCCACTTT
once	TRBV29-1	TRBJ1-2	NA	CSVETGGYTF	TGCAGCGTGGAGACGGGGGGCTACACCTTC
NA	TRBV2	TRBJ2-1	TRBD2	CASSRLAGVIQFF	TGTGCCAGCAGTCGACTAGCGGGAGTAATTCAGTTCTTC
NA	TRBV6-4	TRBJ2-3	TRBD2	CASRELAGGTDTQYF	TGTGCCAGCAGAGAACTAGCGGGAGGTACAGATACGCAGTATTTT
once	TRBV27	TRBJ1-1	NA	CASSLGQMNTEAFF	TGTGCCAGCAGTTTGGGGCAGATGAACACTGAAGCTTTCTTT
NA	TRBV4-1	TRBJ2-6	NA	CASSQVLQGGPWGANVLTF	TGCGCCAGCAGCCAAGTGTTACAGGGAGGGCCCTGGGGGGCCAACGTCCTGACTTTC
NA	TRBV4-1	TRBJ1-2	NA	CASSLQVSYGYTF	TGCGCCAGCAGCCTCCAGGTTTCCTATGGCTACACCTTC
once	TRBV4-3	TRBJ2-1	TRBD2	CASSQETSGRNEQFF	TGCGCCAGCAGCCAAGAGACTAGCGGGAGAAATGAGCAGTTCTTC
NA	TRBV25-1	TRBJ2-2	TRBD2	CASSPGGTGELFF	TGTGCCAGCAGCCCGGGGGGCACCGGGGAGCTGTTTTTT
NA	TRBV7-9	TRBJ2-7	NA	CASSLTSTYEQYF	TGTGCCAGCAGCCTGACTAGTACCTACGAGCAGTACTTC